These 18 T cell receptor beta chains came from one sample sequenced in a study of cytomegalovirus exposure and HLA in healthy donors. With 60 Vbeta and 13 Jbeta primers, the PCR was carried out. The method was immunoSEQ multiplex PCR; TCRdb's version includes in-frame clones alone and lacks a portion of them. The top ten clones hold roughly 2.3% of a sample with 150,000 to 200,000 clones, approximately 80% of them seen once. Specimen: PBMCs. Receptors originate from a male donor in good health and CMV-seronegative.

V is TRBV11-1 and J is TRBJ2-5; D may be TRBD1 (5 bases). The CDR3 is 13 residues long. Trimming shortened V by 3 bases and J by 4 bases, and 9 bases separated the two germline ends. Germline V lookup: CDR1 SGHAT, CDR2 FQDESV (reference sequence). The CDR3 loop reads CASSFRGPETQYF. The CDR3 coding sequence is TGTGCCAGCAGCTTTAGGGGTCCAGAGACCCAGTACTTC.

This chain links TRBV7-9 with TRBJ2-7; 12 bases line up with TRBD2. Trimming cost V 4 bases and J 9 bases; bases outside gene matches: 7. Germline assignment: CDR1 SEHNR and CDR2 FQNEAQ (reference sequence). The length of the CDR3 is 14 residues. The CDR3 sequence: CASSWGLAGAWQYF. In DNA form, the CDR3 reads TGTGCCAGCAGCTGGGGACTAGCGGGTGCCTGGCAGTACTTC. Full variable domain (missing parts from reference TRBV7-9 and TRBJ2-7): DTGVSQNPRHKITKRGQNVTFRCDPISEHNRLYWYRQTLGQGPEFLTYFQNEAQLEKSRLLSDRFSAERPKGSFSTLEIQRTEQGDSAMYLCASSWGLAGAWQYFGPGTRLTVT.

The DNA of the CDR3 is TGTGCCAGCAGTAAACAGGATTACTCTGGAAACACCATATATTTT. As protein: CASSKQDYSGNTIYF. V usage is TRBV28 and J usage is TRBJ1-3, with D perhaps matching TRBD1 (5 bases). The ends were cut back, 5 bases at V and 0 bases at J, with 11 bases in the middle. Per the germline V gene, CDR1 is MDHEN and CDR2 is SYDVKM. CDR3 length: 15 amino acids.

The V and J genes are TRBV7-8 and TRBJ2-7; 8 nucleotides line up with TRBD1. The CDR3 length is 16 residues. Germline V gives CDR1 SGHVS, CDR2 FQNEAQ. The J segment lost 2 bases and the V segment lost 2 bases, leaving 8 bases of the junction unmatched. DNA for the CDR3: TGTGCCAGCAGCTTAAGCCAGGGGGCGACAACCTACGAGCAGTACTTC. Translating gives CASSLSQGATTYEQYF.

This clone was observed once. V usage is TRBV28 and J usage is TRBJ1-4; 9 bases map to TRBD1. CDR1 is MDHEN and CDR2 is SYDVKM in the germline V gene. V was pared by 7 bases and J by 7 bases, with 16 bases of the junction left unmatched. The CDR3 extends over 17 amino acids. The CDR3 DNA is TGTGCCAGCAACCTGCCGGGACAGGGAAGGAGAGGTGAAAAACTGTTTTTT. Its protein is CASNLPGQGRRGEKLFF. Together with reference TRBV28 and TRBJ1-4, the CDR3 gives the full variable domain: DVKVTQSSRYLVKRTGEKVFLECVQDMDHENMFWYRQDPGLGLRLIYFSYDVKMKEKGDIPEGYSVSREKKERFSLILESASTNQTSMYLCASNLPGQGRRGEKLFFGSGTQLSVL.

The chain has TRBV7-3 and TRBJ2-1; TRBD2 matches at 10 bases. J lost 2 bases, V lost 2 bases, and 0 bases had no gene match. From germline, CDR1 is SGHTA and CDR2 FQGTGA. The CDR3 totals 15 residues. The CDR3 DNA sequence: TGTGCCAGCAGCTTACTAGCGGGGGCCTACAATGAGCAGTTCTTC. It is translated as CASSLLAGAYNEQFF.

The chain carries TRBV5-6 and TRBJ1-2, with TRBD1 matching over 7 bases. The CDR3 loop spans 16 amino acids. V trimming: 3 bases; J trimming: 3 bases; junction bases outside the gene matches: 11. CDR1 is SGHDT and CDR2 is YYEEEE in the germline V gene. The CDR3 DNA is TGTGCCAGCAGCTCGCCCAGGGCGGGACAGTACTATGGCTACACCTTC. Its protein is CASSSPRAGQYYGYTF.

The CDR3 sequence is CASSLIPRGNQPQHF. In DNA, the CDR3 is TGTGCCAGCAGCTTAATTCCTAGAGGCAATCAGCCCCAGCATTTT. The chain has TRBV11-3 and TRBJ1-5; D unresolved. Germline V gives CDR1 SGHNT, CDR2 YENEEA. V shed 2 bases and J shed 2 bases, with 10 bases lying between them. The CDR3 runs to 15 residues.

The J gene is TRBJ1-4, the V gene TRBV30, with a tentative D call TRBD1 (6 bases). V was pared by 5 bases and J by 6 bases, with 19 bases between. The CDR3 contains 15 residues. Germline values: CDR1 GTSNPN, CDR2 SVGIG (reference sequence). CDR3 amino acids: CAWGTTGGAYEKLFF. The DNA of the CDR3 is TGTGCCTGGGGGACCACGGGGGGGGCTTATGAAAAACTGTTTTTT. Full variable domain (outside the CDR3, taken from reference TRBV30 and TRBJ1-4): SQTIHQWPATLVQPVGSPLSLECTVEGTSNPNLYWYRQAAGRGLQLLFYSVGIGQISSEVPQNLSASRPQDRQFILSSKKLLLSDSGFYLCAWGTTGGAYEKLFFGSGTQLSVL.

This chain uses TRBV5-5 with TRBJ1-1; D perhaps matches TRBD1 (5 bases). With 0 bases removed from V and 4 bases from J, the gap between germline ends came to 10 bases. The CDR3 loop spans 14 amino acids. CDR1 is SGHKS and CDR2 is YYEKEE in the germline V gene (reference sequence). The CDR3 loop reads CASSLGLGGTEAFF. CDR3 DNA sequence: TGTGCCAGCAGCTTGGGTTTGGGGGGCACTGAAGCTTTCTTT.

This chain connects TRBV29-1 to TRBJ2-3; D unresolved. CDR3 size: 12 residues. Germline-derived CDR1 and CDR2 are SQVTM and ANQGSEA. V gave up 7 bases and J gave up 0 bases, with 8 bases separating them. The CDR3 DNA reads TGCAGCGCCACTTCTAGCACAGATACGCAGTATTTT. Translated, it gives CSATSSTDTQYF.

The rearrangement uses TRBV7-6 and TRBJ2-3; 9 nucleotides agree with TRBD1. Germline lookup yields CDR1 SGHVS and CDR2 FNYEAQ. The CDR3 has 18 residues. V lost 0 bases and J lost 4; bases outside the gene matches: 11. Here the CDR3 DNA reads TGTGCCAGCAGCTTAGCAGGGGGACAGGGTTTTTTTGCAGATACGCAGTATTTT. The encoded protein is CASSLAGGQGFFADTQYF.

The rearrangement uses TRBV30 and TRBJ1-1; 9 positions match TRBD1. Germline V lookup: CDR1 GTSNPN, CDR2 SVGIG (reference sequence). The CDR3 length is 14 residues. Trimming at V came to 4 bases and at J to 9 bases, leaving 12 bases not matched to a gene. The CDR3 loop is CAWTRDREGAKAFF. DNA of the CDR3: TGTGCCTGGACCCGGGACAGGGAGGGAGCCAAAGCTTTCTTT.

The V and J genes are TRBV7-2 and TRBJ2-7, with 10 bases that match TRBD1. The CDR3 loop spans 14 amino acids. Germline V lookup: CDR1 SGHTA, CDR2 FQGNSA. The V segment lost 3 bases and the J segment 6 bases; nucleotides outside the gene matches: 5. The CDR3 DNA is TGTGCCAGCAGCTTGGGGACAGGGGTGGGCGAGCAGTACTTC. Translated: CASSLGTGVGEQYF.

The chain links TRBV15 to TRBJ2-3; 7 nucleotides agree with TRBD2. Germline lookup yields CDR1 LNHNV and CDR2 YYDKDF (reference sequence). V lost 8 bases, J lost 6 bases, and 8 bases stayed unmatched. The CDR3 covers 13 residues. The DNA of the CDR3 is TGTGCCACCGGGAGCGGGGTCGACGATACGCAGTATTTT. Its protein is CATGSGVDDTQYF. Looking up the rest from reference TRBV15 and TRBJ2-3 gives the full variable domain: DAMVIQNPRYQVTQFGKPVTLSCSQTLNHNVMYWYQQKSSQAPKLLFHYYDKDFNNEADTPDNFQSRRPNTSFCFLDIRSPGLGDTAMYLCATGSGVDDTQYFGPGTRLTVL.

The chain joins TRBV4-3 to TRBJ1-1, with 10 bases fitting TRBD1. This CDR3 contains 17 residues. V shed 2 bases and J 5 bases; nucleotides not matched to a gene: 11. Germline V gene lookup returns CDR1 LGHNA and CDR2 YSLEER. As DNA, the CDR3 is TGCGCCAGCAGCCAACCCGGGACAGGGGTTTCTAAGACTGAAGCTTTCTTT. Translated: CASSQPGTGVSKTEAFF.

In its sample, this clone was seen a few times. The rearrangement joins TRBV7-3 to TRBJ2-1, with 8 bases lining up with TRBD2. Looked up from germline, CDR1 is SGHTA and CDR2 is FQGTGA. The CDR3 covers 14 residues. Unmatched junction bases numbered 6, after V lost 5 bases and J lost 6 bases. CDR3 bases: TGTGCCAGCAGCCCCCGGACTAGCCCCAATGAGCAGTTCTTC. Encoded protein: CASSPRTSPNEQFF.

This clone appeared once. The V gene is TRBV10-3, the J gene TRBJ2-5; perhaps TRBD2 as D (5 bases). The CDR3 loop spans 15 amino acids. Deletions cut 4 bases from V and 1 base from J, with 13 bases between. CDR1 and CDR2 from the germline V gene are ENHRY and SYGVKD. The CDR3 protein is CAISANRGSQETQYF. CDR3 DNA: TGTGCCATCAGTGCGAATCGGGGTTCCCAAGAGACCCAGTACTTC.